This T cell receptor beta chain stems from a study of Ad26.COV2.S vaccination and SARS-CoV-2 variants (dated by TCRdb to about 2021). The study in broad terms: Vaccine-arm donors were drawn from COV1001, a multicentre, randomized, double-blind, placebo-controlled phase I-IIa trial of Ad26.COV2.S in healthy adults. Dosing of Ad26.COV2.S was intramuscular, at either 5x10^10 or 1x10^11 viral particles, delivered as one shot or as two shots spaced 56 days apart. The specificity and breadth of SARS-CoV-2-reactive T cell receptors after Ad26.COV2.S vaccination were assessed by TCRbeta repertoire sequencing. A total of roughly 32 samples were included in the TCR-sequenced set, comprising 19 Ad26.COV2.S vaccine recipients, 5 placebo recipients and 8 SARS-CoV-2 convalescent individuals. Participants in the trial were split at random into five groups of five each, receiving low-dose or high-dose Ad26.COV2.S once or twice, or else placebo on both occasions. Investigators did not know the trial group allocation while performing experiments and assessing outcomes.

On this clone itself: There is no known antigen for this receptor. Per-base qualities were not stored, and no clone one base away is much larger.

The CDR3 runs 15 residues from the cysteine to the phenylalanine. The CDR3 DNA has 45 bases and is translated from base 1. In the germline V gene (reference sequence), CDR1 corresponds to SEHNR and CDR2 to FQNEAQ. The V end loses 4 bases and the J end loses 1 base, and a stretch of 13 bases separates them. TCRbeta CDR3 regions were sequenced with the immunoSEQ Assay. After extraction, genomic DNA underwent amplification by bias-controlled multiplex PCR, followed by high-throughput sequencing. Turning to the authors' computational methods: To quantify the absolute abundance of every unique TCRbeta CDR3 region, sequences were collapsed and filtered. Usable DNA was measured by amplifying reference genes present in all nucleated cells, and TCRbeta template counts were normalized to that usable DNA to estimate T cell fraction. Repertoire TCRs were annotated as SARS-CoV-2-specific when V gene, CDR3 amino acid sequence and J gene were exactly matched to a known reactive TCR set. The reference SARS-CoV-2 TCR set came from MIRA and was filtered for enrichment in COVID-19-positive ImmuneCODE repertoires, removing public or cross-reactive TCRs. Drawing on the MIRA antigens, annotated TCRs were analysed further at the level of specific ORF or position within ORF. Breadth was defined as the number of annotated unique rearrangements divided by the total number of unique productive rearrangements, and depth was defined as the summed frequency of the annotated unique rearrangements. TCR breadth was compared between groups using two-sided Wilcoxon rank-sum tests. TCRdb carries this immuneACCESS record with in-frame sequences only. Its versions omit some clonotypes, under half of them owing to an unresolved V gene in the studies checked, with the rest unexplained. The V and J calls and the clone size are those of that table, but D and trimming were determined from the DNA. In all, the sample holds fewer than 400,000 clones, and under 90% of those were seen once. About 5.4% of the sample goes to the ten largest clones.

Taken with the paper, the label for treatment or condition translates to: about 20 received Ad26.COV2.S at low or high dose, single or two shots; five or six received placebo; per-sample allocation not given. For vaccine and placebo recipients, repertoires were sequenced using samples collected on day 63 after the first injection. Cohort 1b enrolled roughly 25 adults aged 18-55 years at a single site in Boston, USA, between 29 July and 7 August 2020. Ad26.COV2.S was a replication-incompetent adenovirus type 26 vector expressing a prefusion-stabilized SARS-CoV-2 spike protein from the original Wuhan strain. What the research found in general, with its limitations: After vaccination, spike-specific CD8+ and CD4+ T cell responses were reported to show substantial breadth. Non-spike TCR breadth was comparable between vaccine and placebo recipients, consistent with the vaccine containing only spike. Compared with placebo recipients, Ad26.COV2.S recipients showed higher spike-specific TCR breadth (P = 0.0014). The authors noted that the TCR breadth and depth analyses may have underestimated total T cell responses. Comparing responses between vaccine doses or regimens was not something the study was powered to do.

The clonotype was recovered from a person between 18 and 59 years old who received the Ad26.COV2.S COVID-19 vaccine or a placebo. Recombination joined TRBV7-9 with TRBJ1-2; tentative D gene TRBD1, with 5 bases matching. The sample here was peripheral blood, taken in a trial of Ad26.COV2.S vaccine versus placebo. The DNA reads as follows: TGTGCCAGCAGCTCCACGAGGGGAATTAACTATGGCTACACCTTC. It specifies CASSSTRGINYGYTF.